A single sample is the source of the 11 T cell receptor beta chains below, sequenced in a study of cytomegalovirus exposure and HLA in healthy donors. The study ran its PCR with 60 Vbeta and 13 Jbeta primers. Profiling relied on immunoSEQ multiplex PCR, and the TCRdb table lists in-frame clones only, not all of them. The profile covers roughly 130,000 clones, with 75% to 85% appearing a single time and more than 1.5% taken by the ten largest. The sequencing sample was made of PBMCs. Receptors originate from a man younger than 35 in good health and CMV-seronegative.

The V and J genes are TRBV4-1 and TRBJ2-5, with 9 bases matching TRBD1. CDR1 and CDR2 from the germline V gene are MGHRA and YSYEKL. This CDR3 has 17 amino acids. V lost 3 bases, J lost 3 bases, and 11 bases stayed unmatched. CDR3 in amino acids: CASSQDPWDRDKETQYF. The CDR3 DNA sequence: TGCGCCAGCAGCCAGGACCCTTGGGACAGGGACAAAGAGACCCAGTACTTC.

Only one count was recorded for this clone. The V and J genes are TRBV27 and TRBJ2-7; the D gene is possibly TRBD1 (6 bases). The CDR3 contains 15 residues. Trimming stripped 6 bases from V and 2 bases from J, with 17 bases between. From germline, CDR1 is MNHEY and CDR2 SMNVEV (reference sequence). This chain's CDR3 is CASRGRLQGAYEQYV. CDR3 bases: TGTGCCAGCAGAGGTCGTCTACAGGGCGCCTACGAGCAGTACGTC.

This sequence joins TRBV6-5 and TRBJ1-5; 8 bases line up with TRBD1. Losses at the gene ends were 6 bases for V and 6 bases for J; bases not matched to a gene: 7. This CDR3 contains 14 residues. Germline V gives CDR1 MNHEY, CDR2 SVGAGI. CDR3 sequence: CASRSDRGGQPQHF. Here the CDR3 DNA reads TGTGCCAGCAGATCCGACAGGGGAGGTCAGCCCCAGCATTTT.

V usage is TRBV6-5 and J usage is TRBJ2-1; 10 bases align to TRBD2. Germline V gene sequence: CDR1 MNHEY, CDR2 SVGAGI. The CDR3 extends over 14 amino acids. Trimming cost V 8 bases and J 7 bases; bases outside gene matches: 8. CDR3 sequence reads: CASGRELAGNEQFF. The CDR3 region has the DNA TGTGCCAGCGGGCGGGAACTAGCGGGGAATGAGCAGTTCTTC.

The rearrangement joins TRBV9 to TRBJ1-1, with D unclear. This CDR3 is built from 12 residues. V was clipped by 4 bases and J by 4 bases, with 8 bases between them. Germline CDR1 is SGDLS and CDR2 is YYNGEE. This CDR3 reads CASSRAGTEAFF. CDR3 DNA sequence: TGTGCCAGCAGCCGCGCGGGCACTGAAGCTTTCTTT.

The chain uses TRBV9 and TRBJ2-5, with TRBD2 matching over 13 bases. CDR3 length: 19 amino acids. V gave up 0 bases and J gave up 1 base; unmatched junction bases: 9. Germline lookup yields CDR1 SGDLS and CDR2 YYNGEE. DNA of the CDR3: TGTGCCAGCAGCGTAGAAGGAGGGACTAGCGGGAATCGCCAAGAGACCCAGTACTTC. Amino acid sequence: CASSVEGGTSGNRQETQYF.

This clone was seen more than once but under ten times. The chain uses TRBV5-1 and TRBJ2-2; 10 bases fit TRBD2. The V gene's germline CDR1 is SGHRS and CDR2 YFSETQ. The CDR3 sequence is 15 residues long. Germline trimming cut 6 bases from V and 4 bases from J; bases unmatched to any gene: 6. CDR3 region: CASKMASGSTGELFF. The CDR3 nucleotides read TGCGCCAGCAAGATGGCTAGCGGGAGCACCGGGGAGCTGTTTTTT.

The chain joins TRBV11-3 to TRBJ2-5, with TRBD2 as a possible D gene (5 bases). The germline V gene encodes CDR1 SGHNT and CDR2 YENEEA. The CDR3 runs to 13 residues. Trimming removed 5 bases at V and 5 bases at J, with 12 bases between. The CDR3 is CASSLNRGETQYF. DNA for the CDR3: TGTGCCAGCAGCCTGAACCGAGGGGAGACCCAGTACTTC.

DNA for the CDR3: TGCGCCAGCAGCCTCGCGACAGGGCCCTTGAACACTGAAGCTTTCTTT. Its translation: CASSLATGPLNTEAFF. The chain carries TRBV5-1 and TRBJ1-1, with TRBD1 matching 7 bases. The CDR3 consists of 16 residues. Germline CDR1 is SGHRS and CDR2 is YFSETQ. V lost 4 bases and J lost 0; bases outside the gene matches: 9.

The J gene is TRBJ2-1, the V gene TRBV7-2, with 10 bases fitting TRBD2. The CDR3 covers 16 residues. J was trimmed by 7 bases and V by 5 bases; bases with no gene match: 11. The germline V gene has CDR1 SGHTA and CDR2 FQGNSA. This chain's CDR3 is CASSTSLAGSRNEQFF. In DNA, the CDR3 is TGTGCCAGCAGCACATCACTAGCGGGGTCTAGAAATGAGCAGTTCTTC. Full variable domain (rest looked up from reference TRBV7-2 and TRBJ2-1): GAGVSQSPSNKVTEKGKDVELRCDPISGHTALYWYRQSLGQGLEFLIYFQGNSAPDKSGLPSDRFSAERTGGSVSTLTIQRTQQEDSAVYLCASSTSLAGSRNEQFFGPGTRLTVL.

This clone is a singleton in its sample. V and J are TRBV27 and TRBJ1-1; 9 bases map to TRBD1. Germline V gene lookup returns CDR1 MNHEY and CDR2 SMNVEV (reference sequence). Losses at the gene ends were 6 bases for V and 11 bases for J; bases not matched to a gene: 19. The CDR3 totals 16 residues. For the CDR3, the DNA is TGTGCCAGCAGCCCCTACGGGACAGGGACTCTCCGGGGGGCTTTCTTT. Protein sequence: CASSPYGTGTLRGAFF.